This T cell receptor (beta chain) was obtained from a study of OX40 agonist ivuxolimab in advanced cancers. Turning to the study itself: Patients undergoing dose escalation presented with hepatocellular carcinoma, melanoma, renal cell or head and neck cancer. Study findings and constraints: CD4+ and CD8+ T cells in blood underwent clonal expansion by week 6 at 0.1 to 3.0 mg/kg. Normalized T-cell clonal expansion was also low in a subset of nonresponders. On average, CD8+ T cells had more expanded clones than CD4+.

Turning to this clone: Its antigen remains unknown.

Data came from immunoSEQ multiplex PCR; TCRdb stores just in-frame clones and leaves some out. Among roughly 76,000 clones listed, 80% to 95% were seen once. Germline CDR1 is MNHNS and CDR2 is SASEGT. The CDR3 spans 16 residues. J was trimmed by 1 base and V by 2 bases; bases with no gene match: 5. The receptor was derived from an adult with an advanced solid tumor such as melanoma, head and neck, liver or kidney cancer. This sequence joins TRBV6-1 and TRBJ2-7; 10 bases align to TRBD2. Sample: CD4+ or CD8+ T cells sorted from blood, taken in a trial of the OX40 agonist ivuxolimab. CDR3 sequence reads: CASSEWDSGGSYEQYF. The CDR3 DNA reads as TGTGCCAGCAGTGAATGGGATAGCGGGGGGTCCTACGAGCAGTACTTC.